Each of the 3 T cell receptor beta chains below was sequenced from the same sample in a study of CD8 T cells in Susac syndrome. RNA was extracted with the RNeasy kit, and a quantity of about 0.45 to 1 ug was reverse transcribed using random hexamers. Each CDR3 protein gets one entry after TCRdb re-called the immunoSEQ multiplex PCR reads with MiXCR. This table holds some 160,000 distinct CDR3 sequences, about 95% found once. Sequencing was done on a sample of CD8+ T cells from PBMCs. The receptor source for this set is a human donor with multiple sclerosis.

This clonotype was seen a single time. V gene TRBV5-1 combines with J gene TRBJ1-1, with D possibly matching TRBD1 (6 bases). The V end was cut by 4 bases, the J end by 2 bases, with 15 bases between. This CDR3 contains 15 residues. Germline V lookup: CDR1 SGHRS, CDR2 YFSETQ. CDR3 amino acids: CASSISADSNTEAFF. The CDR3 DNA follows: TGCGCCAGCAGCATCTCCGCGGACAGTAACACTGAAGCTTTCTTT. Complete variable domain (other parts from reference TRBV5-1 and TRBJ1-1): KAGVTQTPRYLIKTRGQQVTLSCSPISGHRSVSWYQQTPGQGLQFLFEYFSETQRNKGNFPGRFSGRQFSNSRSEMNVSTLELGDSALYLCASSISADSNTEAFFGQGTRLTVV.

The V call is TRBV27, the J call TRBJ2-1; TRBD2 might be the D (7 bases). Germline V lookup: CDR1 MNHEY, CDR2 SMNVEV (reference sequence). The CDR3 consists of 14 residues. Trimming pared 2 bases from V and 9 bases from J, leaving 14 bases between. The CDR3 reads CASSLKGGAREQFF. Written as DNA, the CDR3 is TGTGCCAGCAGTTTAAAGGGGGGGGCGCGTGAGCAGTTCTTC.

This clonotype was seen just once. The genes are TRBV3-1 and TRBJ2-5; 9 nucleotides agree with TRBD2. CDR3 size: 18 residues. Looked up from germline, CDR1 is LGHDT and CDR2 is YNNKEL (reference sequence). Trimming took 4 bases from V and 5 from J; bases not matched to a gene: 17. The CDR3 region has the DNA TGTGCCAGCAGCCCCCCCGGGATAGCGGGAGAGTCAAGGGAGACCCAGTACTTC. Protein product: CASSPPGIAGESRETQYF.